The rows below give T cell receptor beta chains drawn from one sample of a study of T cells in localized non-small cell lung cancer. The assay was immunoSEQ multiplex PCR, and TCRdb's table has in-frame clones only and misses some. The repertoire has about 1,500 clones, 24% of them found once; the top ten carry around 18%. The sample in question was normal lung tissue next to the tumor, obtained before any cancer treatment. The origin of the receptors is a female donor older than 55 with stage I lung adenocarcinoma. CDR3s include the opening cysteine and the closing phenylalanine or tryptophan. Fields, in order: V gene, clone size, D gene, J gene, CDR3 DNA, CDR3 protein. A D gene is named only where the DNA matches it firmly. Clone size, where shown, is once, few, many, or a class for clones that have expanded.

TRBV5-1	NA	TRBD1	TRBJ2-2	TGCGCCAGCAGCTTGACACACACACAGGGGCGGAACACCGGGGAGCTGTTTTTT	CASSLTHTQGRNTGELFF
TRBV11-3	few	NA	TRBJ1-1	TGTGCCAGCAGCTTAGTAGGAGGGACGAACACTGAAGCTTTCTTT	CASSLVGGTNTEAFF
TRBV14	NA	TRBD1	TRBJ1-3	TGTGCCAGCAGCCAAACAATAGCAGGGGGCGGAAACACCATATATTTT	CASSQTIAGGGNTIYF
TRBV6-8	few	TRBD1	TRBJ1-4	TGTGCCAGCAGTGCGACCTTCTTTAAGACCGGGACAGGGACTGAAAAACTGTTTTTT	CASSATFFKTGTGTEKLFF
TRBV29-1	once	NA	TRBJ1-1	TGCAGCGTTGCAAGTGGTAGCCGCACTGAAGCTTTCTTT	CSVASGSRTEAFF
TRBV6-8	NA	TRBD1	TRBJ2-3	TGTGCCAGCAGTTACTCAACCGGACAGGGGACCCCTTTGGCGCAGTATTTT	CASSYSTGQGTPLAQYF
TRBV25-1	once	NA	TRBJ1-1	TGTGCCAGCTCTGCGGGGACAACCTGGAGGGAGACTGAAGCTTTCTTT	CASSAGTTWRETEAFF
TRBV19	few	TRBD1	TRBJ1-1	TGTGCCAGCGGACAGGTTTTGAACACTGAAGCTTTCTTT	CASGQVLNTEAFF
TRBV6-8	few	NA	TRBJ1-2	TGTGCCAGCAGTTACTCTTACAAGGAGGGCTACACCTTC	CASSYSYKEGYTF
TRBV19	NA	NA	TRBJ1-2	TGTGCCAGTAGTATCGGGGGACAAGGCTACACCTTC	CASSIGGQGYTF
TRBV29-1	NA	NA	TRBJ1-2	TGCAGCGTTGAGGGAGACAACTATGGCTACACCTTC	CSVEGDNYGYTF
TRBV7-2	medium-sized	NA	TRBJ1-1	TGTGCCAGCAGCACCAAACACAACACTGAAGCTTTCTTT	CASSTKHNTEAFF
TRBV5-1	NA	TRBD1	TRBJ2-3	TGCGCCAGCAGCTTGGACCCCGGGACAGGGTACACAGATACGCAGTATTTT	CASSLDPGTGYTDTQYF
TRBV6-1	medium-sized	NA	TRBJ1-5	TGTGCCAGCAGTGAAGAGAATCCGGGGAGTCAGCCCCAGCATTTT	CASSEENPGSQPQHF
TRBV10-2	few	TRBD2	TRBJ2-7	TGCGCCAGCAGTGAGAGGACTAGCGGGATCTACGAGCAGTACTTC	CASSERTSGIYEQYF
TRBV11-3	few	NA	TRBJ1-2	TGTGCCAGCAGCCTACGGGGGGGCAACTATGGCTACACCTTC	CASSLRGGNYGYTF
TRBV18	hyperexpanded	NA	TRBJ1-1	TGTGCCAGCTCACCATTTCTCACACCGAACACTGAAGCTTTCTTT	CASSPFLTPNTEAFF
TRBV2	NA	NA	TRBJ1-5	TGTGCCAGCAGCGCTCGAGAGAATCAGCCCCAGCATTTT	CASSARENQPQHF
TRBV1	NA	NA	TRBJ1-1	TGCACCAGCTTACCCATAGGACAAACCGAAGCTTTCTTT	CTSLPIGQTEAFF
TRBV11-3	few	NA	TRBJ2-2	TGTGCCAGCAGCTGGACTGGCGGGGGCCTGAACACCGGGGAGCTGTTTTTT	CASSWTGGGLNTGELFF
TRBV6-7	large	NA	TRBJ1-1	TGTGCCAGCACCCAGGGGACTGAAGCTTTCTTT	CASTQGTEAFF
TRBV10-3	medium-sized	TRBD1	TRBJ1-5	TGTGCCATCAGTGAGTCCGGGGCAGGGGGCGAGCAGCCCCAGCATTTT	CAISESGAGGEQPQHF
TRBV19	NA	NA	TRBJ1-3	TGTGCCAGTGCCGAGGCAGGGGCCTTGGGAAACACCATATATTTT	CASAEAGALGNTIYF
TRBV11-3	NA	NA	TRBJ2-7	TGTGCCAGCAGCCCGGACTTCGGGACAATTTTCGAGCAGTACTTC	CASSPDFGTIFEQYF
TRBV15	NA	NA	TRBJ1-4	TGTGCCACCAGCAGACCCCGAGAGGGAAGGAAGCTGTTTTTT	CATSRPREGRKLFF
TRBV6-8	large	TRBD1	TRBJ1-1	TGTGCCAGCATGGGACAGGGGAACACTGAAGCTTTCTTT	CASMGQGNTEAFF
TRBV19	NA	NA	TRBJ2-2	TGTGCCAGTACCGTGACCGGGGAGCTGTTTTTT	CASTVTGELFF
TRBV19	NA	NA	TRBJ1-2	TGTGCCAGTAGTATTAGCGGCGGCTATGGCTACACCTTC	CASSISGGYGYTF
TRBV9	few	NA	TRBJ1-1	TGTGCCAGCAGCCCGGGAGACGGCACTGAAGCTTTCTTT	CASSPGDGTEAFF
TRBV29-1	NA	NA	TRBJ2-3	TGCAGCGTTGGGGCAGCCGATATCACAGATACGCAGTATTTT	CSVGAADITDTQYF
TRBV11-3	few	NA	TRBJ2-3	TGTGCCAGCAGCTGGGAGGGCGGGGGCCGTACAGATACGCAGTATTTT	CASSWEGGGRTDTQYF
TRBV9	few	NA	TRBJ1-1	TGTGCCAGCAGCGTAGCTCCGGGGCCGAACACTGAAGCTTTCTTT	CASSVAPGPNTEAFF
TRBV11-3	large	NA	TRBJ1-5	TGTGCCAGCAGCTTGGCCAGGAATAGCAATCAGCCCCAGCATTTT	CASSLARNSNQPQHF
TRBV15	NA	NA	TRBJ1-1	TGTGCCACCAGCAGACGCCACTCACGAACTGAAGCTTTCTTT	CATSRRHSRTEAFF
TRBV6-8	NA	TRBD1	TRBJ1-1	TGTGCCAGCAGATACCTTACAGGGGGAGTTACTGAAGCTTTCTTT	CASRYLTGGVTEAFF
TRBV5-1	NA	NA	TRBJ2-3	TGCGCCAGCACCTTGGGGGCGGGAGACACAGATACGCAGTATTTT	CASTLGAGDTDTQYF
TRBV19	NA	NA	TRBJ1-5	TGTGCCAGTAGTATACAGGGCTATAGCAATCAGCCCCAGCATTTT	CASSIQGYSNQPQHF
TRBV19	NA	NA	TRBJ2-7	TGTGCCAGTAGTTCCCGGACGGATTCCTACGAGCAGTACTTC	CASSSRTDSYEQYF
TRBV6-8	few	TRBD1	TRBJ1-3	TGTGCCAGCAGTTTAAACAGGGGGTTATCTGGAAACACCATATATTTT	CASSLNRGLSGNTIYF
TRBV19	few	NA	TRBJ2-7	TGTGCCAGTAGTATCAGGTCTGCGGAGGAGCAGTACTTC	CASSIRSAEEQYF
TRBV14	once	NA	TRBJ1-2	TGTGCCAGCAGCCCTTCTGGAGGGGCCCTCTATGGCTACACCTTC	CASSPSGGALYGYTF
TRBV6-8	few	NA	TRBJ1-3	TGTGCCAGCGGCGAACAACAGGGTACAAACACCATATATTTT	CASGEQQGTNTIYF
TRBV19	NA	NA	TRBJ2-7	TGTGCCAGCTCCCGACAGGCCGGACCCTACGAGCAGTACTTC	CASSRQAGPYEQYF